This T cell receptor (beta chain) was retrieved from a study of CD8+CD57+ T cells in acquired aplastic anemia. Overall study context: Sorted cells (CD4+ and CD8+) yielded DNA amounts that averaged approximately 3.2 ug.

Genomic DNA acted as the template from which TCR beta VDJ combination and CDR3 sequence profiling were carried out. One entry per CDR3 protein, called by TCRdb with MiXCR from the reads. The sample lists about 150,000 distinct CDR3 sequences, approximately 52% occurring once. Per the germline V gene, CDR1 is SEHNR and CDR2 is FQNEAQ (reference sequence). Trimming cost V 5 bases and J 2 bases; bases outside gene matches: 8. The CDR3 length is 15 residues. This clonotype was detected ten times or more. What it recognizes is unknown. Patients picked for sequencing had shown CD8+CD57+ cell expansion detected by flow cytometry. With no exception, the patients had severe acquired aplastic anemia. By the time of blood sampling, patients had still received no therapy. General study results and limits: Patients shared some 29 CD8+ CDR3 sequences with controls.

The specimen was sorted CD4+, CD8+, or CD8+CD57+ T cells (not recorded which) from PBMCs. This TCR derives from a human donor with aplastic anemia. The rearrangement uses TRBV7-9 and TRBJ2-5; 7 positions match TRBD1. The CDR3 here is CASSPRDREQETQYF. DNA of the CDR3: TGTGCCAGCAGCCCTCGCGACAGGGAACAAGAGACCCAGTACTTC. The variable domain in full, with the rest retrieved from reference TRBV7-9 and TRBJ2-5, is DTGVSQNPRHKITKRGQNVTFRCDPISEHNRLYWYRQTLGQGPEFLTYFQNEAQLEKSRLLSDRFSAERPKGSFSTLEIQRTEQGDSAMYLCASSPRDREQETQYFGPGTRLLVL.